This T cell receptor beta chain came from a study of cytomegalovirus exposure and HLA in healthy donors. General study results and limits: The study labeled 164 TCR beta chains cytomegalovirus-associated.

An approximately 120-subject validation cohort, separate from the roughly 680-subject first cohort, supplied the donors. Some clones are missing from TCRdb's copy, which holds only in-frame ones; the method was immunoSEQ multiplex PCR. The sample has 100,000 or so clones, 85% seen once; the top ten hold roughly 20%. Germline V gene sequence: CDR1 MNHEY, CDR2 SVGAGI. V dropped 3 bases and J dropped 3; count of bases not matched to a gene: 11. The CDR3 totals 16 residues. Details on this clone: Its target is unknown.

The rearrangement links TRBV6-5 to TRBJ2-7, with TRBD2 identical over 7 bases. This sequence originates from a man aged 18 to 30 in good health and CMV-seropositive. Sequencing was carried out using PBMCs. The CDR3 spells CASSYARPGGGYEQYF. In DNA, the CDR3 is TGTGCCAGCAGTTATGCACGTCCGGGGGGAGGCTACGAGCAGTACTTC.